Each of the 26 T cell receptor beta chains below was sequenced from the same sample in a study of Tregs in tolerant kidney transplant recipients. Libraries were prepared by immunoSEQ multiplex PCR; TCRdb keeps only in-frame clonotypes and omits some of them. The table includes about 94,000 clones, approximately 93% detected once. The source was CD4+ T cells from blood, collected before the transplant. The receptor source for this set is a human donor who received a combined kidney and bone marrow transplant.

The chain joins TRBV28 to TRBJ2-7; the match to TRBD1 covers 8 bases. The junction had 11 bases not matched to a gene; V was cut back by 5 bases and J by 2 bases. The CDR3 runs 16 residues. From germline, CDR1 is MDHEN and CDR2 SYDVKM. As DNA, the CDR3 is TGTGCCAGCAGTCAATTCCGGGACAGGAGAGCCTACGAGCAGTACTTC. This codes for CASSQFRDRRAYEQYF.

The CDR3 region has the DNA TGTGCCAGCAGCATAACCGGGACAGGGGGTGAGGGTGGCTACACCTTC. As protein: CASSITGTGGEGGYTF. The chain joins TRBV5-4 to TRBJ1-2; 11 bases map to TRBD1. The CDR3 is made up of 16 amino acids. Germline V gene lookup returns CDR1 SGHNT and CDR2 YYREEE (reference sequence). J was trimmed by 7 bases and V by 4 bases; bases with no gene match: 12.

The V call is TRBV21-1, the J call TRBJ2-7; the D call of TRBD2 is as the table states it, not checked on the DNA. TRBV21-1 is classified as a pseudogene. The length of the CDR3 is 16 residues. The CDR3 DNA reads as TGTGCCAGCAGCATACCCGGGACGGGGGGCTCCTACGAGCAGTACTTC. Its translation is CASSIPGTGGSYEQYF.

The V gene is TRBV5-1, the J gene TRBJ1-2; weak D call: TRBD1 (5 bases). CDR3 size: 14 residues. V lost 0 bases to trimming and J lost 3 bases, with 9 bases between them. Germline CDR1 is SGHRS and CDR2 is YFSETQ. The CDR3, as DNA: TGCGCCAGCAGCTTGGTCGGGGGAGACTATGGCTACACCTTC. This codes for CASSLVGGDYGYTF.

The chain carries TRBV9 and TRBJ2-5, with TRBD1 matching over 11 bases. The germline gives CDR1 SGDLS, CDR2 YYNGEE. V was pared by 0 bases and J by 11 bases, with 3 bases of the junction left unmatched. The CDR3 is 13 residues long. The CDR3 reads CASSVGDRGEQYF. The CDR3 coding sequence is TGTGCCAGCAGCGTAGGGGACAGGGGGGAGCAGTACTTC.

The chain combines TRBV7-8 with TRBJ1-1; D remains ambiguous. The CDR3 covers 15 residues. In germline, CDR1 is SGHVS, CDR2 FQNEAQ. Trimming removed 1 base from V and 0 bases from J, with 9 bases in between. The CDR3 loop is CASSLVGEMNTEAFF. CDR3 sequence (DNA): TGTGCCAGCAGCTTAGTCGGGGAGATGAACACTGAAGCTTTCTTT.

This clone has just one count. The rearrangement links TRBV10-3 to TRBJ1-5, with D possibly TRBD1 on 6 matching bases. The CDR3 runs 16 residues. Trimming pared 0 bases from V and 2 bases from J, leaving 11 bases between. Looked up from germline, CDR1 is ENHRY and CDR2 is SYGVKD. The CDR3 DNA reads TGTGCCATCAGTGAGTCGAGGGGGACCGGCAATCAGCCCCAGCATTTT. Translation gives CAISESRGTGNQPQHF.

V gene TRBV7-7 combines with J gene TRBJ2-2; tentatively, D is TRBD2 (6 bases). Trimming removed 7 bases from V and 1 base from J, with 25 bases in between. Germline lookup yields CDR1 SSHAT and CDR2 FNYEAQ (reference sequence). The CDR3 is 19 residues long. The CDR3 nucleotides read TGTGCCAGCATTCCCCCCGCCCCGGGACTCCCAAGGAACACCGGGGAGCTGTTTTTT. Residues: CASIPPAPGLPRNTGELFF.

The chain combines TRBV15 with TRBJ1-2, with TRBD1 matching 9 bases. The length of the CDR3 is 14 residues. V gave up 1 base and J gave up 7 bases; unmatched junction bases: 4. Germline V CDR1 and CDR2: LNHNV, YYDKDF (reference sequence). CDR3 region: CATSRVTGGRGYTF. The CDR3 DNA reads TGTGCCACCAGCAGAGTTACAGGGGGCCGTGGCTACACCTTC.

This rearrangement joins TRBV19 to TRBJ1-1; the D gene is possibly TRBD1 (6 bases). The CDR3 loop spans 14 amino acids. CDR1 and CDR2 from the germline V gene are LNHDA and SQIVND (reference sequence). V lost 8 bases, J lost 3 bases, and 16 bases lay in between. CDR3 protein: CASGVGRGDTEAFF. DNA for the CDR3: TGTGCCAGTGGAGTCGGCAGGGGAGACACTGAAGCTTTCTTT.

This chain connects TRBV14 to TRBJ2-7; D remains ambiguous. This CDR3 comprises 12 residues. V gave up 3 bases and J gave up 3 bases, with 6 bases separating them. Looked up from germline, CDR1 is SGHDN and CDR2 is FVKESK. The CDR3 here is CASSQQVYEQYF. The CDR3 bases are TGTGCCAGCAGCCAGCAGGTCTACGAGCAGTACTTC.

This chain connects TRBV11-3 to TRBJ2-1, with D possibly being TRBD2 (5 bases). The CDR3 runs to 19 residues. Germline V CDR1 and CDR2: SGHNT, YENEEA. V was clipped by 5 bases and J by 3 bases, with 26 bases between them. CDR3 bases: TGTGCCAGCAGCCCCACGCTAGTAAGGGCCCCCGAGGGCTACAATGAGCAGTTCTTC. Translated: CASSPTLVRAPEGYNEQFF.

The genes are TRBV27 and TRBJ2-2; D not certain. This CDR3 is 13 amino acids long. V lost 5 bases and J 7 bases, leaving 11 bases between the germline ends. CDR1 and CDR2 (germline): MNHEY, SMNVEV (reference sequence). As DNA, the CDR3 is TGTGCCAGCAGTCGGTACTCTGACGGGGAGCTGTTTTTT. Amino acid sequence: CASSRYSDGELFF.

The chain links TRBV11-3 to TRBJ1-1; 7 bases line up with TRBD1. V was clipped by 5 bases and J by 7 bases; unmatched bases: 4. The CDR3 spans 12 residues. Germline V CDR1 and CDR2: SGHNT, YENEEA. CDR3 in amino acids: CASSPRDSEAFF. DNA for the CDR3: TGTGCCAGCAGCCCAAGGGACAGTGAAGCTTTCTTT.

The chain combines TRBV5-1 with TRBJ2-3; 10 bases map to TRBD2. Germline CDR1 and CDR2: SGHRS and YFSETQ. V shed 5 bases, J shed 3 bases, and the junction held 6 bases outside the gene matches. The CDR3 is 15 residues long. CDR3 bases: TGCGCCAGCAGGGACCAGCGGGGGGGGACAGATACGCAGTATTTT. Translation: CASRDQRGGTDTQYF.

The chain links TRBV5-5 to TRBJ2-2; possible D gene TRBD2, 5 bases. V shed 6 bases and J shed 7 bases, with 22 bases lying between them. The CDR3 extends over 16 amino acids. Germline CDR1 SGHKS, CDR2 YYEKEE (reference sequence). This chain's CDR3 is CASKLSGVLGYGELFF. The CDR3 DNA sequence: TGTGCCAGCAAACTGAGCGGTGTGCTTGGTTACGGGGAGCTGTTTTTT.

This clone has just a few counts. The rearrangement uses TRBV18 and TRBJ2-7; D is undetermined. Germline CDR1 reads KGHSH; CDR2 reads LQKENI. V dropped 2 bases and J dropped 2 bases, with 7 bases sitting between them. There are 13 residues in the CDR3. In DNA, the CDR3 is TGTGCCAGCTCACCAACCCAGGCCTACGAGCAGTACTTC. Translation gives CASSPTQAYEQYF.

The chain carries TRBV4-1 and TRBJ2-7; 9 positions agree with TRBD1. Germline V lookup: CDR1 MGHRA, CDR2 YSYEKL. V lost 3 bases and J lost 0; bases outside the gene matches: 6. The CDR3 runs 16 residues. For the CDR3, the DNA is TGCGCCAGCAGCCAGACCCGGGACAGGGTCTCCTACGAGCAGTACTTC. This translates into CASSQTRDRVSYEQYF.

The genes are TRBV15 and TRBJ2-2, with D uncertain. Germline values: CDR1 LNHNV, CDR2 YYDKDF (reference sequence). V lost 5 bases and J lost 3, with 13 bases in between. This CDR3 is 15 amino acids long. The CDR3 coding sequence is TGTGCCACCAGCCCCGGCCTCAGCGACACCGGGGAGCTGTTTTTT. Its translation is CATSPGLSDTGELFF.

The chain couples TRBV5-4 to TRBJ2-1; 11 nucleotides line up with TRBD2. The CDR3 totals 18 residues. Germline CDR1 is SGHNT and CDR2 is YYREEE (reference sequence). Trimming took 0 bases from V and 8 from J; bases not matched to a gene: 13. Written as DNA, the CDR3 is TGTGCCAGCAGCTTGGTCAGGACTAGCGGGTCTCCGGCGCATGAGCAGTTCTTC. It specifies CASSLVRTSGSPAHEQFF.

V is TRBV6-5 and J is TRBJ2-7; D unclear. Trimming removed 0 bases at V and 5 bases at J, with 11 bases between. CDR3 size: 14 residues. Germline CDR1 and CDR2: MNHEY and SVGAGI. In DNA form, the CDR3 reads TGTGCCAGCAGTTACTCGGTGCTAGTCGACGAGCAGTACTTC. It codes for CASSYSVLVDEQYF.

The V and J genes are TRBV5-1 and TRBJ2-7, with 7 bases aligning to TRBD2. The V segment lost 4 bases and the J segment 3 bases; nucleotides outside the gene matches: 10. Germline-derived CDR1 and CDR2 are SGHRS and YFSETQ. This CDR3 is 15 amino acids long. CDR3 region: CASSREAQVHYEQYF. DNA of the CDR3: TGCGCCAGCAGCCGGGAGGCGCAGGTTCACTACGAGCAGTACTTC.

The rearrangement links TRBV7-8 to TRBJ2-7; D is perhaps TRBD2 (5 bases). This CDR3 spans 21 amino acids. Trimming removed 2 bases at V and 1 base at J, with 30 bases between. The V gene's germline CDR1 is SGHVS and CDR2 FQNEAQ. The CDR3: CASSLSTPREGRIGMSYEQYF. The CDR3 region has the DNA TGTGCCAGCAGCTTATCAACGCCCCGTGAGGGCCGGATAGGGATGTCCTACGAGCAGTACTTC.

This chain connects TRBV6-6 to TRBJ2-1; tentatively, D is TRBD1 (5 bases). The CDR3 is 12 residues long. Per germline, CDR1 MNHNY and CDR2 SVGAGI (reference sequence). V was cut by 5 bases and J by 8 bases, with 10 bases left in between. The CDR3 region is CASSQQVYEQFF. CDR3 DNA: TGTGCCAGCAGTCAACAGGTCTATGAGCAGTTCTTC.

The rearrangement joins TRBV19 to TRBJ1-1; D not certain. Trimming removed 5 bases from V and 5 bases from J, with 15 bases in between. This CDR3 comprises 14 residues. CDR1 is LNHDA and CDR2 is SQIVND in the germline V gene (reference sequence). The CDR3 DNA is TGTGCCAGTAGTGCGACCCGGGTAGAGACTGAAGCTTTCTTT. This encodes CASSATRVETEAFF.

This rearrangement joins TRBV7-9 to TRBJ2-1, with TRBD1 as a possible D gene (6 bases). V shed 0 bases and J shed 4 bases, with 13 bases lying between them. CDR1 and CDR2 (germline): SEHNR, FQNEAQ (reference sequence). The CDR3 sequence is 16 residues long. CDR3 sequence reads: CASSLAQGTEYNEQFF. The DNA of the CDR3 is TGTGCCAGCAGCTTAGCGCAGGGGACGGAATACAATGAGCAGTTCTTC.